The 27 T cell receptor beta chains presented below share a single source sample, sequenced in a study of T cell repertoires in cytomegalovirus infection. TCRdb used MiXCR to reprocess the reads, holding one entry per CDR3 protein. The sample holds about 97,000 distinct CDR3 sequences; approximately 15% are singletons and the top ten take around 8.5%. What was sequenced was PBMCs. Receptor source: a human donor in good health (CMV status not recorded). Some clones in this sample may be carry-over from other donors' samples.

In its sample, this clonotype was seen many times. The chain recombines TRBV29-1 with TRBJ2-3; no clear D. The CDR3 runs to 13 residues. Germline V CDR1 and CDR2: SQVTM, ANQGSEA. Trimming removed 6 bases from V and 4 bases from J, with 14 bases in between. CDR3 DNA: TGCAGCGTCGCCCGGGCTGCTTCAGATACGCAGTATTTT. Its translation is CSVARAASDTQYF.

This clonotype was observed many times. The chain is built from TRBV28 and TRBJ2-7, with D perhaps TRBD1 (6 bases). Germline V gives CDR1 MDHEN, CDR2 SYDVKM. The CDR3 has 14 residues. The V gene lost 6 bases and the J gene lost 7 bases, with 19 bases spanning the gap. The CDR3 spells CASRLGGSSLEQYF. The CDR3 DNA reads TGTGCCAGCAGGTTAGGGGGTTCCTCCCTGGAGCAGTACTTC. The full variable domain, its missing parts supplied by reference TRBV28 and TRBJ2-7, is DVKVTQSSRYLVKRTGEKVFLECVQDMDHENMFWYRQDPGLGLRLIYFSYDVKMKEKGDIPEGYSVSREKKERFSLILESASTNQTSMYLCASRLGGSSLEQYFGPGTRLTVT.

This clonotype was found a few times. This rearrangement joins TRBV20-1 to TRBJ2-3, with 8 bases that match TRBD2. V shed 6 bases, J shed 1 base, and the junction held 9 bases outside the gene matches. CDR1 DFQATT and CDR2 SNEGSKA come from the germline V gene (reference sequence). The CDR3 has 15 amino acids. The CDR3 DNA reads TGCAGTGCCGCCCCCGGGGGGGCGGGCACAGATACGCAGTATTTT. Translated, it gives CSAAPGGAGTDTQYF.

The J gene is TRBJ1-2, the V gene TRBV29-1; D gene ambiguous. Germline V gives CDR1 SQVTM, CDR2 ANQGSEA. The CDR3 contains 13 residues. V was clipped by 1 base and J by 7 bases, with 13 bases between them. The CDR3 loop is CSVEGEWGAGYTF. CDR3 coding DNA: TGCAGCGTTGAAGGCGAATGGGGAGCTGGCTACACCTTC.

V is TRBV7-9 and J is TRBJ2-4; no clear D. CDR1 is SEHNR and CDR2 is FQNEAQ in the germline V gene (reference sequence). The CDR3 runs 17 residues. Between the trimmed V and J ends, which lost 2 bases and 8 bases, there was a span of 22 bases. The CDR3 DNA sequence: TGTGCCAGCAGCTTATGGGCCAGTCACGGCGTAGATGACATTCAGTACTTC. This sequence encodes CASSLWASHGVDDIQYF.

The V call is TRBV15, the J call TRBJ1-2; unclear D gene. The CDR3 contains 15 residues. Germline V gene data show CDR1 as LNHNV and CDR2 as YYDKDF (reference sequence). V lost 5 bases and J 4 bases, leaving 17 bases between the germline ends. CDR3 bases: TGTGCCACCAGCCTACCAGGAGGGCAGCCCTATGGCTACACCTTC. Translation: CATSLPGGQPYGYTF.

Worth noting for this clonotype: A read error is possible here, since a much larger clone lies one base away. The gene calls are TRBV7-2 and TRBJ1-1, with TRBD1 as a possible D gene (5 bases). The CDR3 extends over 13 amino acids. Germline V gives CDR1 SGHTA, CDR2 FQGNSA. The CDR3 is CASSPRQNAEAFF. The CDR3 DNA follows: TGTGCCAGCAGCCCCAGACAGAACGCTGAAGCTTTCTTT.

This clonotype was picked up many times. The chain is built from TRBV28 and TRBJ1-5; D is undetermined. Per germline, CDR1 MDHEN and CDR2 SYDVKM. This CDR3 comprises 13 residues. V dropped 3 bases and J dropped 0 bases, with 3 bases sitting between them. CDR3 DNA sequence: TGTGCCAGCAGTTTGTTTAGCAATCAGCCCCAGCATTTT. Its translation: CASSLFSNQPQHF.

The chain has TRBV19 and TRBJ2-1, with D maybe TRBD2 (5 bases). This CDR3 region has 15 residues. Germline V CDR1 and CDR2: LNHDA, SQIVND (reference sequence). Trimming shortened V by 8 bases and J by 5 bases, and 19 bases separated the two germline ends. CDR3 sequence reads: CASSPERRRNNEQFF. As DNA, the CDR3 is TGTGCCAGTTCCCCCGAGAGGAGGAGAAACAATGAGCAGTTCTTC.

This clonotype occurred many times. This rearrangement joins TRBV7-2 to TRBJ2-6; the D is unclear. Trimming took 6 bases from V and 1 from J, leaving 4 bases between them. The CDR3 spans 13 residues. The germline gives CDR1 SGHTA, CDR2 FQGNSA. DNA of the CDR3: TGTGCCAGCAGGGTTTCTGGGGCCAACGTCCTGACTTTC. Its translation: CASRVSGANVLTF.

This clonotype is medium-sized in the sample. The rearrangement joins TRBV7-2 to TRBJ1-1; TRBD1 is a possible D gene (6 bases). CDR3 length: 14 residues. In germline, CDR1 is SGHTA, CDR2 FQGNSA. V lost 2 bases to trimming and J lost 0 bases, with 7 bases between them. The CDR3 DNA follows: TGTGCCAGCAGCTTAAGACAGGTGAACACTGAAGCTTTCTTT. It encodes CASSLRQVNTEAFF.

In its sample, this clonotype was seen a few times. The CDR3 DNA sequence: TGCAGTGCAGGGGTTGGGAACAATCAGCCCCAGCATTTT. Its translation: CSAGVGNNQPQHF. The rearrangement uses TRBV20-1 and TRBJ1-5; weak D call: TRBD1 (5 bases). CDR1 is DFQATT, CDR2 SNEGSKA, per germline (reference sequence). The V end lost 6 bases, the J end lost 3 bases, and 12 bases lay between the germline ends. The CDR3 consists of 13 residues.

This clonotype was detected many times. The chain carries TRBV7-2 and TRBJ1-3; D not resolved. The V gene lost 1 base and the J gene lost 4 bases, with 2 bases spanning the gap. Germline V gene sequence: CDR1 SGHTA, CDR2 FQGNSA. The CDR3 is 12 amino acids. CDR3 coding DNA: TGTGCCAGCAGCTTAGGAGGAAACACCATATATTTT. This sequence encodes CASSLGGNTIYF.

This clonotype came up many times. The chain uses TRBV20-1 and TRBJ2-7; 10 bases are shared with TRBD2. The V and J ends lost 0 bases and 7 bases, in that order; junction bases with no gene match: 9. The length of the CDR3 is 15 residues. Germline CDR1 reads DFQATT; CDR2 reads SNEGSKA (reference sequence). Here the CDR3 reads CSARDPLAGEREQYF. In DNA form, the CDR3 reads TGCAGTGCTAGAGATCCTCTAGCGGGGGAGAGGGAGCAGTACTTC.

This clonotype appeared a few times. This chain joins TRBV27 and TRBJ1-2; perhaps TRBD1 as D (5 bases). Germline lookup yields CDR1 MNHEY and CDR2 SMNVEV (reference sequence). V lost 6 bases to trimming and J lost 7 bases, with 15 bases between them. The CDR3 consists of 13 residues. The CDR3, as DNA: TGTGCCAGCAGGGGGCAGGGCTTTTCTGGCTACACCTTC. Protein product: CASRGQGFSGYTF.

In its sample, this clonotype was seen a few times. The J gene is TRBJ1-6, the V gene TRBV12-3 or TRBV12-4; D perhaps matches TRBD1 (5 bases). Trimming took off 2 bases at V and 10 bases at J, with 12 bases between the two ends. The CDR3 sequence is 14 residues long. CDR3 in DNA: TGTGCCAGCAGTTTAAACAGGATTAGGTCACCCCTCCACTTT. This encodes CASSLNRIRSPLHF.

This clonotype was picked up a small number of times. The J gene is TRBJ2-1, the V gene TRBV7-9, with D perhaps matching TRBD2 (5 bases). Trimming shortened V by 5 bases and J by 7 bases, and 18 bases separated the two germline ends. This CDR3 has 15 amino acids. Germline assignment: CDR1 SEHNR and CDR2 FQNEAQ (reference sequence). CDR3 region: CASSPWVSRGNEQFF. The CDR3 DNA reads TGTGCCAGCAGCCCCTGGGTCTCCCGAGGGAATGAGCAGTTCTTC.

This clonotype was detected many times. The J gene is TRBJ2-3, the V gene TRBV2; D is uncertain. This CDR3 comprises 12 residues. CDR1 is SNHLY, CDR2 FYNNEI, per germline. The V end was cut by 6 bases, the J end by 3 bases, with 7 bases between. The CDR3 nucleotides are TGTGCCAGCAGGCCACCGACAGATACGCAGTATTTT. Its translation is CASRPPTDTQYF.

This clonotype appeared a few times. The chain links TRBV6-6 to TRBJ1-4; D gene uncertain. Germline loops: CDR1 MNHNY, CDR2 SVGAGI (reference sequence). This CDR3 comprises 16 residues. V was pared by 6 bases and J by 5 bases, with 19 bases between. The CDR3 DNA sequence: TGTGCCAGCAGCCGCGCCGAGCCACCATACAATGAAAAACTGTTTTTT. Translating it yields CASSRAEPPYNEKLFF.

For this clonotype: One junction end does not reproduce the germline sequence, and a read error may be involved. The rearrangement uses TRBV2 and TRBJ1-2; 8 bases are shared with TRBD1. Germline lookup yields CDR1 SNHLY and CDR2 FYNNEI. The CDR3 covers 13 residues. CDR3 sequence reads: CASSDPGQAPYPF. The CDR3 DNA sequence: TGTGCCAGCAGTGATCCGGGACAGGCACCCTACCCCTTC.

This clonotype was recorded many times. The CDR3 spells CASSQGGTGNQPQHF. CDR3 nucleotide sequence: TGTGCCAGCAGCCAAGGAGGGACAGGAAATCAGCCCCAGCATTTT. The chain employs TRBV14 and TRBJ1-5, with 8 bases aligning to TRBD1. With V trimmed by 1 base and J by 4 bases, 3 bases remained unmatched. The CDR3 has 15 amino acids. CDR1 is SGHDN, CDR2 FVKESK, per germline.

This clonotype has at least ten counts. The chain recombines TRBV12-3 or TRBV12-4 with TRBJ1-1; maybe TRBD1 (5 bases). V lost 6 bases, J lost 8 bases, and 10 bases lay in between. The CDR3 consists of 11 residues. As DNA, the CDR3 is TGTGCCAGCAGCTTAAAGGGGGAAGCTTTCTTT. This gives the protein CASSLKGEAFF.

At least ten counts were recorded for this clonotype. The DNA for the CDR3 is TGTGCCAGCAGCTTAGGTGGGTCAGAAGAGCAGTACTTC. Protein product: CASSLGGSEEQYF. The rearrangement joins TRBV7-9 to TRBJ2-7; no clear D. V lost 1 base to trimming and J lost 7 bases, with 11 bases between them. There are 13 residues in the CDR3. CDR1 SEHNR and CDR2 FQNEAQ come from the germline V gene (reference sequence). Full variable domain (remainder filled in from reference TRBV7-9 and TRBJ2-7): DTGVSQNPRHKITKRGQNVTFRCDPISEHNRLYWYRQTLGQGPEFLTYFQNEAQLEKSRLLSDRFSAERPKGSFSTLEIQRTEQGDSAMYLCASSLGGSEEQYFGPGTRLTVT.

A word on this clonotype: This sequence may be a read error, since a much larger clone differs from it by one base. The rearrangement uses TRBV12-5 and TRBJ1-5; TRBD1 agrees at 10 bases. The CDR3 consists of 15 residues. Germline V gene sequence: CDR1 LGHNT, CDR2 FRNRAP. CDR3 protein: CASGGEGQGWQPQRF. Written as DNA, the CDR3 is TGTGCTAGTGGTGGGGAGGGACAGGGGTGGCAGCCCCAGCGTTTT. Drawing the rest from reference TRBV12-5 and TRBJ1-5, the complete variable domain is DARVTQTPRHKVTEMGQEVTMRCQPILGHNTVFWYRQTMMQGLELLAYFRNRAPLDDSGMPKDRFSAEMPDATLATLKIQPSEPRDSAVYFCASGGEGQGWQPQRFGDGTRLSIL.

This clonotype was recorded at least ten times. The chain is built from TRBV7-9 and TRBJ2-1; D is perhaps TRBD2 (7 bases). The germline V gene has CDR1 SEHNR and CDR2 FQNEAQ (reference sequence). This CDR3 comprises 17 residues. V lost 1 base, J lost 0 bases, and 13 bases lay in between. The CDR3 bases are TGTGCCAGCAGCTTAGGGAGGCGGGGGCGCTCCTACAATGAGCAGTTCTTC. Translated, it gives CASSLGRRGRSYNEQFF.

This clonotype was detected only a few times. This chain connects TRBV29-1 to TRBJ1-2; possibly TRBD1 for D (5 bases). There are 12 residues in the CDR3. Germline loops: CDR1 SQVTM, CDR2 ANQGSEA. V lost 7 bases and J lost 7, with 16 bases in between. The CDR3 reads CSDATGSGGYTF. CDR3 DNA sequence: TGCAGCGACGCAACAGGTTCGGGTGGCTACACCTTC.

The table lists this clonotype with many counts. The V gene is TRBV25-1, the J gene TRBJ1-2, with D unresolved. CDR3 size: 15 residues. Germline V gene sequence: CDR1 MGHDK, CDR2 SYGVNS. V was shortened by 4 bases and J by 6 bases, with 18 bases between the two germline ends. Here the CDR3 reads CASSGYTRSYHGYTF. CDR3 nucleotides: TGTGCCAGCAGTGGGTATACACGCAGCTACCATGGCTACACCTTC.